A selection of T cell receptor beta chains follows, all from one sample in a study of shared clonotypes between healthy human individuals. Generated by immunoSEQ multiplex PCR, the TCRdb table keeps only in-frame clones and is missing some. The sample has 1.4 million or so clones; approximately 98.5% are singletons. The sample consisted of naive CD4+ T cells sorted from blood. These receptors were collected from a man aged 30 to 39 in good health. Each CDR3 is given with its conserved first and last residue. D genes are given only for firm matches. Size values are once, few and many counts, or a class for expanded clones, and some rows have none.

V,J,size,D,DNA,CDR3
TRBV28,TRBJ2-5,few,NA,TGTGCCAGCAGTTCAAGGGAGACCCAGTACTTC,CASSSRETQYF
TRBV19,TRBJ2-7,NA,TRBD1,TGTGCCAGTAGTGCGACAGGGGCCTACGAGCAGTACTTC,CASSATGAYEQYF
TRBV5-1,TRBJ1-3,NA,TRBD1,TGCGCCAGCAGCTGGGGACAGGGCAGCTCTGGAAACACCATATATTTT,CASSWGQGSSGNTIYF
TRBV2,TRBJ1-1,NA,TRBD1,TGTGCCAGAGACAGGGAGGATAGTACTGAAGCTTTCTTT,CARDREDSTEAFF
TRBV20-1,TRBJ2-1,NA,NA,TGCAGTGCTAATCCCCTCAATGAGCAGTTCTTC,CSANPLNEQFF
TRBV9,TRBJ2-7,once,TRBD1,TGTGCCAGCAGCGGGACAGGGAACTCCTACGAGCAGTACTTC,CASSGTGNSYEQYF
TRBV7-8,TRBJ2-3,NA,NA,TGTGCCAGCAGGACTAGGGGCACAGATACGCAGTATTTT,CASRTRGTDTQYF
TRBV11-2,TRBJ2-7,few,NA,TGTGCCAGCAGCTTAGTTGGCGGCAGGGTCGAGCAGTACTTC,CASSLVGGRVEQYF
TRBV5-4,TRBJ2-5,NA,NA,TGTGCCAGCAGCCCGGTAACAGGGGAGACCCAGTACTTC,CASSPVTGETQYF
TRBV7-2,TRBJ2-2,NA,TRBD2,TGTGCCAGCAGCCCAGTAGCGGGCCTCACGCTGAAAAACACCGGGGAGCTGTTTTTT,CASSPVAGLTLKNTGELFF
TRBV5-6,TRBJ1-1,NA,NA,TGTGCCAGCAGCTTAACGGGGCGGGGCAGCACTGAAGCTTTCTTT,CASSLTGRGSTEAFF
TRBV19,TRBJ2-5,NA,NA,TGTGCCAGTAGTATAGTGGCGGGGAAAGAGACCCAGTACTTC,CASSIVAGKETQYF
TRBV11-2,TRBJ2-3,NA,NA,TGTGCCAGCAGCGAGGGGGGGACCACGCAGTATTTT,CASSEGGTTQYF
TRBV27,TRBJ2-7,NA,NA,TGTGCCAGCAGTTTTACCCCTTGGGGAGGGACAAGCTACGAGCAGTACTTC,CASSFTPWGGTSYEQYF
TRBV14,TRBJ1-2,NA,NA,TGTGCCAGCAGCCAAGTCGTAGACAGAGGATACACCTATGGCTACACCTTC,CASSQVVDRGYTYGYTF
TRBV7-9,TRBJ2-1,few,NA,TGTGCCAGCAGCTTAGCGGGAGTGTCCTACAATGAGCAGTTCTTC,CASSLAGVSYNEQFF
TRBV11-2,TRBJ2-1,NA,NA,TGTGCCAGCAGCTCCATAGTCATGGGTGAGCAGTTCTTC,CASSSIVMGEQFF
TRBV28,TRBJ2-7,NA,NA,TGTGCCAGCAGTCCCATGGACGCCTACTCCTACGAGCAGTACTTC,CASSPMDAYSYEQYF
TRBV14,TRBJ1-1,NA,TRBD1,TGTGCCAGCAGCCAAGTAACAGGGGCTTTGACTGAAGCTTTCTTT,CASSQVTGALTEAFF
TRBV27,TRBJ2-2,NA,TRBD2,TGTGCCAGCAGTTTTCGGGGGACTAGCGGGAGGGCCAGCAGAAGAACCGGGGAGCTGTTTTTT,CASSFRGTSGRASRRTGELFF
TRBV5-1,TRBJ2-3,NA,NA,TGCGCCAGCAGCCTTAGACTAGTTTTGTGGCGGACTAGCACAGATACGCAGTATTTT,CASSLRLVLWRTSTDTQYF
TRBV9,TRBJ2-2,NA,NA,TGTGCCAGCAGCGTAGAAGGGGGACCGCTTAACACCGGGGAGCTGTTTTTT,CASSVEGGPLNTGELFF
TRBV10-1,TRBJ2-1,NA,NA,TGCGCCAGCAGTGAGTCCTACTACCGAAATGAGCAGTTCTTC,CASSESYYRNEQFF
TRBV9,TRBJ2-3,once,NA,TGTGCCAGCAGCGTCCCCGGTGGTACGCAGTATTTT,CASSVPGGTQYF
TRBV10-1,TRBJ2-1,once,NA,TGCGCCAGCAGTGAGTCGAGGACGTACTACAATGAGCAGTTCTTC,CASSESRTYYNEQFF
TRBV27,TRBJ1-2,NA,NA,TGTGCCAGCAGTTTCCGGGACGGCTATGGCTACACCTTC,CASSFRDGYGYTF
TRBV6-1,TRBJ1-2,NA,NA,TGTGCCAGCAGTCAAATGGCCGGATATGGCTACACCTTC,CASSQMAGYGYTF
TRBV6-1,TRBJ2-7,NA,NA,TGTGCCAGCAGTGAAGAGCCCCAAGGCGGTTACGAGCAGTACTTC,CASSEEPQGGYEQYF
TRBV5-1,TRBJ2-7,NA,NA,TGCGCCAGCAGCTTAACAGGGAGTCCCCAGCTCTACGAGCAGTACTTC,CASSLTGSPQLYEQYF
TRBV4-2,TRBJ1-1,once,TRBD1,TGTGCCAGCAGTCCAAGGACAGGGGAAGGCACTGAAGCTTTCTTT,CASSPRTGEGTEAFF
TRBV9,TRBJ2-1,NA,NA,TGTGCCAGCAGCCCGACTGGGACTTCCATACGGGAGCAGTTCTTC,CASSPTGTSIREQFF
TRBV27,TRBJ2-3,once,TRBD2,TGTGCCAGCAGACTCGGGACTAGCAAGGATACGCAGTATTTT,CASRLGTSKDTQYF
TRBV5-1,TRBJ2-7,NA,NA,TGCGCCAGCAGCTTGTGGGACAGCTCTAGCGGCTCCTACGAGCAGTACTTC,CASSLWDSSSGSYEQYF
TRBV5-4,TRBJ2-7,NA,TRBD2,TGTGCCAGCAGCCCAGCGGGAGGGCACTCCTACGAGCAGTACTTC,CASSPAGGHSYEQYF
TRBV14,TRBJ1-2,NA,NA,TGTGCCAGCAGCCCAACAGGGACTAACTATGGCTACACCTTC,CASSPTGTNYGYTF
TRBV11-2,TRBJ2-1,NA,TRBD2,TGTGCCAGCAGCCCACGTATGCGGGAGGGTGAGCAGTTCTTC,CASSPRMREGEQFF
TRBV19,TRBJ2-7,NA,NA,TGTGCCAGCCGATCCGGGTCCTCCTACGAGCAGTACTTC,CASRSGSSYEQYF
TRBV2,TRBJ2-7,NA,TRBD2,TGTGCCAGCAGATTTAGCGGGAGGGCCAACGAGCAGTACTTC,CASRFSGRANEQYF
TRBV27,TRBJ2-1,NA,NA,TGTGCCAGCAGTTTACCGCCGGGTAGCTCCTACAATGAGCAGTTCTTC,CASSLPPGSSYNEQFF
TRBV28,TRBJ1-5,NA,NA,TGTGCCAGCAGTCCCAGGGCGGGGACTGGCAATCAGCCCCAGCATTTT,CASSPRAGTGNQPQHF
TRBV5-1,TRBJ2-1,NA,NA,TGCGCCAGCAGCTCGGGCTACAGGGAAGATGAGCAGTTCTTC,CASSSGYREDEQFF
TRBV10-1,TRBJ1-2,NA,NA,TGCGCCAGCAGTGAGGGGACTAACTATGGCTACACCTTC,CASSEGTNYGYTF
TRBV11-2,TRBJ2-3,NA,NA,TGTGCCAGCAACTCTCGGGGCACTGCAGATACGCAGTATTTT,CASNSRGTADTQYF
TRBV7-9,TRBJ2-7,NA,TRBD1,TGTGCCAGCAGGACAGGGGCATACGAGCAGTACTTC,CASRTGAYEQYF
TRBV11-2,TRBJ2-5,once,NA,TGTGCCAGCAGCCACGTAGTTGGGAGGACCCAGTACTTC,CASSHVVGRTQYF
TRBV29-1,TRBJ2-3,NA,TRBD1,TGCAGCGTATCAGGGGGCTCCTATACGCAGTATTTT,CSVSGGSYTQYF
TRBV6-1,TRBJ1-2,NA,NA,TGTGCCAGCAGTGTAGGTCTTGGGGACTATGGCTACACCTTC,CASSVGLGDYGYTF
TRBV7-2,TRBJ2-6,NA,NA,TGTGCCAGCAGCTCCACGGGAGTCCCTGGGGCCAACGTCCTGACTTTC,CASSSTGVPGANVLTF
TRBV5-6,TRBJ1-5,NA,NA,TGTGCCAGCAGCTTCGGGGATGGGCAGCCCCAGCATTTT,CASSFGDGQPQHF
TRBV29-1,TRBJ1-1,NA,NA,TGCAGCGCCCAAGAATTCTCGAACACTGAAGCTTTCTTT,CSAQEFSNTEAFF
TRBV5-5,TRBJ2-5,NA,NA,TGTGCCAGCAGCAAACCGGGACTCTCAGAGACCCAGTACTTC,CASSKPGLSETQYF
TRBV12-5,TRBJ1-2,NA,TRBD1,TGTGCTACCACCAGGGGGAGTAGCGGAGGCTACACCTTC,CATTRGSSGGYTF
TRBV6-4,TRBJ2-1,NA,NA,TGTGCCAGCAGTGACAATACTAGCCCTCTAATCGCCTCCTACAATGAGCAGTTCTTC,CASSDNTSPLIASYNEQFF